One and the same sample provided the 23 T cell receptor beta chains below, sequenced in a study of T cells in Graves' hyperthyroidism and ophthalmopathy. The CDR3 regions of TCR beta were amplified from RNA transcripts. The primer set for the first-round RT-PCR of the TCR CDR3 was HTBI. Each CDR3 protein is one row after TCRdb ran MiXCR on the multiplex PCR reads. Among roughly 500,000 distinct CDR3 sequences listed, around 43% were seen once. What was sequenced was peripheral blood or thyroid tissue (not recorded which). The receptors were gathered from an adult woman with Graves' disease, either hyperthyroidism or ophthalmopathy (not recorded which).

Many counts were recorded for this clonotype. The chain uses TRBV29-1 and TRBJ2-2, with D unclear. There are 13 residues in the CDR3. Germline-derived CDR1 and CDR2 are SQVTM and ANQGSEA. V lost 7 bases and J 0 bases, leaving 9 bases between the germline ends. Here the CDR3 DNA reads TGCAGCGCCTCCTGGGCGAACACCGGGGAGCTGTTTTTT. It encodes CSASWANTGELFF.

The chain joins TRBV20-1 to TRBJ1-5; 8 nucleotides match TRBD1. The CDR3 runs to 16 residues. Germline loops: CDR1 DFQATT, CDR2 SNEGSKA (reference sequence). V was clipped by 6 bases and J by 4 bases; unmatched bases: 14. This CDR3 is CSALGAPDRENQPQHF. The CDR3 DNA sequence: TGCAGTGCGCTCGGGGCCCCGGACAGGGAGAATCAGCCCCAGCATTTT.

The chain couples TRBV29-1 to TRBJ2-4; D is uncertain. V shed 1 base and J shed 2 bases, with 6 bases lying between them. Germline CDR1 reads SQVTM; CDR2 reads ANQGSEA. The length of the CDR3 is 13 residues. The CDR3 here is CSVEGVSKNIQYF. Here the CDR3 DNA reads TGCAGCGTTGAAGGGGTATCCAAAAACATTCAGTACTTC.

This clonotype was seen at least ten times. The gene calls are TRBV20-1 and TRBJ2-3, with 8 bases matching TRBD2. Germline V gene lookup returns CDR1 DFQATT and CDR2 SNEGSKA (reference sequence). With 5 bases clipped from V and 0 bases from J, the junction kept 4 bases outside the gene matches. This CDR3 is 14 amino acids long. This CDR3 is CSAPTSGSTDTQYF. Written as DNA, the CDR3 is TGCAGTGCTCCTACTAGCGGAAGCACAGATACGCAGTATTTT.

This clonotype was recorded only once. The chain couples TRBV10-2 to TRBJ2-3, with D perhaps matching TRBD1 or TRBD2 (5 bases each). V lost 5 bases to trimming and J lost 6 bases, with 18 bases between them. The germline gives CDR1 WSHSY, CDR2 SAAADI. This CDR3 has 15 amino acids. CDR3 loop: CASSPDGGVGDTQYF. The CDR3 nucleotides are TGCGCCAGCAGTCCTGATGGGGGAGTGGGCGATACGCAGTATTTT.

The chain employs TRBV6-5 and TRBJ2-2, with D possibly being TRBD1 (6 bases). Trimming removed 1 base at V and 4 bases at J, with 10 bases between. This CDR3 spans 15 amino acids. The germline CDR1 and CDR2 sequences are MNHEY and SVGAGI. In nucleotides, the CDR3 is TGTGCCAGCAGTTACTGGGGGCGTGCCACCGGGGAGCTGTTTTTT. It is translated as CASSYWGRATGELFF.

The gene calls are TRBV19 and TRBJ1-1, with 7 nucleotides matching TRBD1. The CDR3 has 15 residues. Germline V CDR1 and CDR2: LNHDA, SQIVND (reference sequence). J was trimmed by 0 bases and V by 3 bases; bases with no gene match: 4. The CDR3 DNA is TGTGCCAGTAGTATGGCAGGACAGGTGAACACTGAAGCTTTCTTT. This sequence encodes CASSMAGQVNTEAFF.

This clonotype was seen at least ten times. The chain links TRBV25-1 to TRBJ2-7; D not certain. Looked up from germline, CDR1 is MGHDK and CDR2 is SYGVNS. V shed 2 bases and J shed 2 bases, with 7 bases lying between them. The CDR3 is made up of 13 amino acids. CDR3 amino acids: CASSERAPYEQYF. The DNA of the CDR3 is TGTGCCAGCAGTGAAAGGGCTCCCTACGAGCAGTACTTC.

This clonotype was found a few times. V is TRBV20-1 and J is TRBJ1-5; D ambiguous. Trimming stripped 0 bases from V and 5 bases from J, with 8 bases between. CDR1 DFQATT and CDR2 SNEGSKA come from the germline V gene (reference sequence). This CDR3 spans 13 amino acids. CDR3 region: CSARDSGDQPQHF. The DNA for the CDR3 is TGCAGTGCTAGAGACTCTGGGGATCAGCCCCAGCATTTT.

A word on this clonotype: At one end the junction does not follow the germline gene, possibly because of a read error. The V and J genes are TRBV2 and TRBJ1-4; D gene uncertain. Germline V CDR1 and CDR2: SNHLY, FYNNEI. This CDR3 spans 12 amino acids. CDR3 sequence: CASTEHVRKLVF. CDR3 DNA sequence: TGTGCCAGCACCGAACATGTGCGAAAACTGGTTTTT.

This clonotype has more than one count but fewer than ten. The CDR3 protein is CSARGGRGPHQPQHF. The CDR3 region has the DNA TGCAGTGCTAGAGGAGGGCGCGGACCGCATCAGCCCCAGCATTTT. The chain couples TRBV20-1 to TRBJ1-5; D is ambiguous. Trimming shortened V by 1 base and J by 5 bases, and 15 bases separated the two germline ends. This CDR3 spans 15 amino acids. The germline V gene has CDR1 DFQATT and CDR2 SNEGSKA (reference sequence).

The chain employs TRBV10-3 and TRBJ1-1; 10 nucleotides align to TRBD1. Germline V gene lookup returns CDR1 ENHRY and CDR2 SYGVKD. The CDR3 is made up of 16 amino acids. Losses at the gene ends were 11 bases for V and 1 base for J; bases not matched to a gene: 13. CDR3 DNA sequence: TGTGCCGCAACAGGGGAGACAGGGGGCCGGAACACTGAAGCTTTCTTT. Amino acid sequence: CAATGETGGRNTEAFF.

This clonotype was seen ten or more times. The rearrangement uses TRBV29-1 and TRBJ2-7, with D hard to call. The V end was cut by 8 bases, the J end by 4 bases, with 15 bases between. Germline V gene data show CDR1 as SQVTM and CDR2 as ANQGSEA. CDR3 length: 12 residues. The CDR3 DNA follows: TGCAGCTTGGGAATAGGAGTTTACGAGCAGTACTTC. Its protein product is CSLGIGVYEQYF.

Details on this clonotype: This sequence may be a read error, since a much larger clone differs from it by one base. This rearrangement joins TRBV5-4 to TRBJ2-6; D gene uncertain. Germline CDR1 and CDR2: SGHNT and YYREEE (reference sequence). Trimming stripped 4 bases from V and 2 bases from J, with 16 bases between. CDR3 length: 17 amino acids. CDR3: CASSPGARGPGANVLTF. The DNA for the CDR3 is TGTGCCAGCAGCCCGGGTGCTCGTGGCCCTGGGGCCAACGTCCTGACTTTC.

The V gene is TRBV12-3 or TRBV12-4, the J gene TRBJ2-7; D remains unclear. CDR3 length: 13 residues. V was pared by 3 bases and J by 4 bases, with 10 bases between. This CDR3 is CASSFGLLYEQYF. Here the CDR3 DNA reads TGTGCCAGCAGTTTTGGCTTGTTGTACGAGCAGTACTTC.

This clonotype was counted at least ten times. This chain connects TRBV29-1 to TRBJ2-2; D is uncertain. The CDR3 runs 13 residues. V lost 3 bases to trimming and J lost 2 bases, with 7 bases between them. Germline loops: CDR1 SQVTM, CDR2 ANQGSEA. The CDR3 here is CSVEGFNTGELFF. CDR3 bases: TGCAGCGTTGAGGGTTTTAACACCGGGGAGCTGTTTTTT.

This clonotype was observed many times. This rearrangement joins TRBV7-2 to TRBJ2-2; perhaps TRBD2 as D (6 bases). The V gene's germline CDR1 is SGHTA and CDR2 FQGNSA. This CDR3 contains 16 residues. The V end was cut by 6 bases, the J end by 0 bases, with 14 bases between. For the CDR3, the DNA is TGTGCCAGCAGGATGTATAGCGGAGCGAACACCGGGGAGCTGTTTTTT. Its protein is CASRMYSGANTGELFF.

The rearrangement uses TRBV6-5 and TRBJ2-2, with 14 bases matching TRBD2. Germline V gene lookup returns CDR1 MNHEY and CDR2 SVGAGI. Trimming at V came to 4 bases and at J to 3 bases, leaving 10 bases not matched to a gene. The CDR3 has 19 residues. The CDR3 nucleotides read TGTGCCAGCAGTTCCCCGGGACTAGCGGGAGTGAAGGACACCGGGGAGCTGTTTTTT. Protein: CASSSPGLAGVKDTGELFF.

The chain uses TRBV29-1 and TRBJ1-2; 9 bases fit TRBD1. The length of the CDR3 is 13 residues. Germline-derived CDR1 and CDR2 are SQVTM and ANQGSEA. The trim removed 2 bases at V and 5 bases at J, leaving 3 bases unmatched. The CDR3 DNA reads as TGCAGCGTTGAAAACAGGGGGCTTTATGGCTACACCTTC. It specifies CSVENRGLYGYTF.

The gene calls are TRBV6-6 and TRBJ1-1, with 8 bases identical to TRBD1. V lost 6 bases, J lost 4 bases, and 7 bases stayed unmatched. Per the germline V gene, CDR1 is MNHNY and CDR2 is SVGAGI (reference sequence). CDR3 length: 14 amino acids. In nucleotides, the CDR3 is TGTGCCAGCAGAAAGGACAGGGTGAGCACTGAAGCTTTCTTT. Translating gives CASRKDRVSTEAFF.

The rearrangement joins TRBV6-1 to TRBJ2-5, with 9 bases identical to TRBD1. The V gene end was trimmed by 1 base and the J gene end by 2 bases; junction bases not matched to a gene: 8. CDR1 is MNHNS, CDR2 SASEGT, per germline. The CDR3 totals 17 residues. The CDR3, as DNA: TGTGCCAGCAGTGAAGAACCGACAGGGGGAGGGCAAGAGACCCAGTACTTC. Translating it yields CASSEEPTGGGQETQYF.

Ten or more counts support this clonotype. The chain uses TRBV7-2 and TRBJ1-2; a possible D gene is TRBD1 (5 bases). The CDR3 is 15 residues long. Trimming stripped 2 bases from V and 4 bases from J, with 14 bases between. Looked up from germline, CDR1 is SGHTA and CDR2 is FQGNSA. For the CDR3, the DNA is TGTGCCAGCAGCTTATCAGGCAGGGAAAGCTATGGCTACACCTTC. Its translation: CASSLSGRESYGYTF.

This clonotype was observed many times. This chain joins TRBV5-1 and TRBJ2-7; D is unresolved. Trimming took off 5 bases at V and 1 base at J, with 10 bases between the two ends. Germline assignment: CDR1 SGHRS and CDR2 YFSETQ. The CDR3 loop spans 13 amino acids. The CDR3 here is CASSLSASYEQYF. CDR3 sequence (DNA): TGCGCCAGCAGTCTTTCGGCGTCCTACGAGCAGTACTTC.